The TCR beta chain under discussion was sequenced for a study of shared clonotypes between healthy human individuals. Looked up from germline, CDR1 is SGHTA and CDR2 is FQGNSA. This CDR3 spans 11 amino acids. Trimming left V 4 bases short and J 8 bases short, with 6 bases between. In the study's own analysis: As immunoSEQ supplied junction-only sequences (without quality scores), filtering differed. Some clones are missing from TCRdb's copy, which holds only in-frame ones; the method was immunoSEQ multiplex PCR. The DNA gave D and trimming, while V, J and clone size come from that table. The table lists hundreds of thousands of clones, roughly 80% of them singletons, with roughly an eighth in the top ten. The study enrolled healthy HIV-negative adults without recent acute infections or vaccinations as donors.

The material sequenced was PBMCs. The source is a woman aged 40-49 years in good health. Some clones in this sample may be carry-over from other donors' samples. The chain links TRBV7-2 to TRBJ2-1; D ambiguous. In DNA, the CDR3 is TGTGCCAGCAGCTCGACGGATGAGCAGTTCTTC. It translates to CASSSTDEQFF. Looking up the rest from reference TRBV7-2 and TRBJ2-1 gives the full variable domain: GAGVSQSPSNKVTEKGKDVELRCDPISGHTALYWYRQSLGQGLEFLIYFQGNSAPDKSGLPSDRFSAERTGGSVSTLTIQRTQQEDSAVYLCASSSTDEQFFGPGTRLTVL.